The 26 T cell receptor beta chains given below trace back to one sample, sequenced in a study of shared clonotypes between healthy human individuals (dated by TCRdb to 2018 to 2021). The protocol used for the library was the immunoSEQ multiplex PCR assay. The table was pulled from immuneACCESS by TCRdb, which kept in-frame rearrangements only. Such tables lose some clones; where checked, under half of the loss comes from unresolved V genes, and the rest has no known cause. The sample records approximately 1.5 million clones, around 98% of which are singletons. The ten largest clones capture 0.4% to 0.45% of the sample. Sequencing was performed on naive CD4+ T cells sorted from blood. The cell subset or site label, read with the paper, signifies: CD45RA+ positively selected. The receptors were gathered from a man between 25 and 39 years old in good health.

This clone was detected once. The chain joins TRBV27 to TRBJ2-1; the D gene is possibly TRBD1 (6 bases). The V gene's germline CDR1 is MNHEY and CDR2 SMNVEV (reference sequence). The V end lost 5 bases, the J end lost 8 bases, and 10 bases lay between the germline ends. The CDR3 contains 12 residues. For the CDR3, the DNA is TGTGCCAGCAGTAACAGGGTTTATGAGCAGTTCTTC. Translation: CASSNRVYEQFF.

V usage is TRBV11-2 and J usage is TRBJ1-1, with a weak D call TRBD1 (6 bases). CDR1 is SGHAT and CDR2 is FQNNGV in the germline V gene. There are 14 residues in the CDR3. Trimming took off 2 bases at V and 4 bases at J, with 11 bases between the two ends. This CDR3 is CASSLSGAGTEAFF. The CDR3 coding sequence is TGTGCCAGCAGCTTATCGGGGGCGGGCACTGAAGCTTTCTTT.

The genes are TRBV10-1 and TRBJ2-1, with TRBD2 identical over 14 bases. The germline CDR1 and CDR2 sequences are WNHNN and SYGVQD (reference sequence). The CDR3 contains 15 residues. Trimming removed 6 bases from V and 7 bases from J; junction bases left unmatched: 5. The CDR3 loop reads CASSPGLAGENEQFF. CDR3 nucleotides: TGCGCCAGCAGCCCGGGACTAGCGGGAGAAAATGAGCAGTTCTTC.

This chain uses TRBV28 with TRBJ2-2; TRBD1 might be the D (5 bases). In germline, CDR1 is MDHEN, CDR2 SYDVKM. V was pared by 3 bases and J by 0 bases, with 8 bases between. The CDR3 loop spans 15 amino acids. The CDR3 loop reads CASSLAGTNTGELFF. The CDR3 DNA reads TGTGCCAGCAGTTTGGCAGGGACGAACACCGGGGAGCTGTTTTTT.

The chain uses TRBV11-3 and TRBJ2-7; TRBD2 is a possible D gene (6 bases). The germline CDR1 and CDR2 sequences are SGHNT and YENEEA. Trimming removed 5 bases from V and 7 bases from J, with 12 bases in between. The CDR3 extends over 12 amino acids. CDR3 amino acids: CASSDRGREQYF. CDR3 coding DNA: TGTGCCAGCAGCGATCGTGGGAGGGAGCAGTACTTC.

J is TRBJ2-7 and V is TRBV6-1; 7 nucleotides line up with TRBD1. V dropped 0 bases and J dropped 5; count of bases not matched to a gene: 7. The CDR3 contains 15 residues. CDR1 and CDR2 from the germline V gene are MNHNS and SASEGT. The DNA for the CDR3 is TGTGCCAGCAGTGAAGCGAAGAGACAGGGTAACGAGCAGTACTTC. Amino acid sequence: CASSEAKRQGNEQYF.

The chain combines TRBV7-3 with TRBJ2-2, with D possibly being TRBD1 (6 bases). The CDR3 spans 15 residues. CDR1 is SGHTA, CDR2 FQGTGA, per germline. The germline V and J ends were trimmed by 5 bases and 4 bases, with 14 bases remaining between them. CDR3 sequence reads: CASSVTGSGTGELFF. CDR3 nucleotides: TGTGCCAGCAGCGTCACAGGGTCGGGCACCGGGGAGCTGTTTTTT.

The rearrangement links TRBV5-1 to TRBJ2-1; 8 positions match TRBD1. This CDR3 contains 16 residues. V trimming: 4 bases; J trimming: 2 bases; junction bases outside the gene matches: 8. Germline values: CDR1 SGHRS, CDR2 YFSETQ. CDR3 protein: CASSTLMDRAYNEQFF. CDR3 bases: TGCGCCAGCAGCACTCTTATGGACAGGGCCTACAATGAGCAGTTCTTC.

The chain employs TRBV18 and TRBJ2-3; 10 bases are a match to TRBD2. V dropped 7 bases and J dropped 3; count of bases not matched to a gene: 7. The germline V gene encodes CDR1 KGHSH and CDR2 LQKENI. There are 15 residues in the CDR3. CDR3: CASLILAGRTDTQYF. CDR3 coding DNA: TGTGCCAGCTTAATACTAGCGGGAAGGACAGATACGCAGTATTTT.

This chain joins TRBV27 and TRBJ2-1; 7 bases map to TRBD1. CDR3 length: 16 amino acids. Trimming at V came to 5 bases and at J to 8 bases, leaving 15 bases not matched to a gene. CDR1 is MNHEY and CDR2 is SMNVEV in the germline V gene (reference sequence). CDR3 nucleotide sequence: TGTGCCAGCAGTCCTCCAGGGGGATCCAATGGTCATGAGCAGTTCTTC. It codes for CASSPPGGSNGHEQFF.

The chain has TRBV5-1 and TRBJ2-1; 8 bases align to TRBD2. J gave up 8 bases and V 0 bases, and 19 bases lay outside the gene matches. Germline assignment: CDR1 SGHRS and CDR2 YFSETQ. The CDR3 runs 19 residues. The CDR3 DNA sequence: TGCGCCAGCAGCTTGGAAGGGGGACTCCTGGGCGGGAGGTGGGATGAGCAGTTCTTC. Amino acids: CASSLEGGLLGGRWDEQFF.

This sequence joins TRBV19 and TRBJ2-7; D is perhaps TRBD1 (6 bases). V lost 3 bases and J lost 1, with 16 bases in between. CDR3 length: 16 amino acids. Germline CDR1 reads LNHDA; CDR2 reads SQIVND (reference sequence). The CDR3 loop reads CASSMGAWGKSYEQYF. The CDR3, as DNA: TGTGCCAGTAGTATGGGGGCTTGGGGGAAATCCTACGAGCAGTACTTC.

This sequence joins TRBV19 and TRBJ1-2, with D maybe TRBD1 (6 bases). CDR1 and CDR2 (germline): LNHDA, SQIVND (reference sequence). The CDR3 is 16 amino acids. Trimming left V 4 bases short and J 3 bases short, with 18 bases between. This CDR3 is CASSKLGDTSHYGYTF. Written as DNA, the CDR3 is TGTGCCAGTAGTAAGCTAGGGGACACCAGTCACTATGGCTACACCTTC.

The chain employs TRBV11-2 and TRBJ1-1; 10 bases map to TRBD1. The CDR3 is 18 residues long. Trimming at V came to 1 base and at J to 5 bases, leaving 13 bases not matched to a gene. The germline V gene encodes CDR1 SGHAT and CDR2 FQNNGV. The DNA of the CDR3 is TGTGCCAGCAGCTTAGGAGGCGGGACAGGGGATTTGGAGACTGAAGCTTTCTTT. This encodes CASSLGGGTGDLETEAFF.

The chain's CDR3 is CASRLTTGLHEQYF. The CDR3 coding sequence is TGTGCCAGCAGACTCACGACAGGGTTGCACGAGCAGTACTTC. V usage is TRBV6-5 and J usage is TRBJ2-7, with 7 positions matching TRBD1. This CDR3 contains 14 residues. In germline, CDR1 is MNHEY, CDR2 SVGAGI. V lost 6 bases, J lost 5 bases, and 10 bases stayed unmatched.

The V call is TRBV15, the J call TRBJ1-1; D remains ambiguous. The germline V gene encodes CDR1 LNHNV and CDR2 YYDKDF (reference sequence). Trimming pared 5 bases from V and 8 bases from J, leaving 18 bases between. The CDR3 sequence is 14 residues long. CDR3 amino acids: CATSPRATYPEAFF. The CDR3 DNA is TGTGCCACCAGCCCCCGAGCGACATACCCCGAAGCTTTCTTT.

The V call is TRBV6-6, the J call TRBJ1-1; D unresolved. The CDR3 sequence is 13 residues long. The germline V gene has CDR1 MNHNY and CDR2 SVGAGI (reference sequence). V was shortened by 5 bases and J by 6 bases, with 13 bases between the two germline ends. CDR3 loop: CASSRIGESEAFF. The CDR3 DNA is TGTGCCAGCAGTCGGATTGGGGAGTCTGAAGCTTTCTTT.

This chain uses TRBV19 with TRBJ2-7, with 7 nucleotides matching TRBD1. The germline gives CDR1 LNHDA, CDR2 SQIVND (reference sequence). This CDR3 region has 14 residues. With V trimmed by 1 base and J by 3 bases, 3 bases remained unmatched. The CDR3 DNA reads TGTGCCAGTAGTATAGGTCCAGGGGGCTACGAGCAGTACTTC. It specifies CASSIGPGGYEQYF.

The chain combines TRBV19 with TRBJ2-5, with a possible D match to TRBD1 (6 bases). V was pared by 5 bases and J by 4 bases, with 14 bases between. CDR1 LNHDA and CDR2 SQIVND come from the germline V gene (reference sequence). The CDR3 is 14 residues long. CDR3 nucleotides: TGTGCCAGTAGTGCAGGGGTGTTAGGAGAGACCCAGTACTTC. Protein product: CASSAGVLGETQYF.

This clone has a single count. Other DNA variants within this sample encode the same CDR3. V and J are TRBV20-1 and TRBJ2-3; no reliable D call. The germline V gene encodes CDR1 DFQATT and CDR2 SNEGSKA (reference sequence). This CDR3 contains 10 residues. V lost 3 bases and J 6 bases, leaving 4 bases between the germline ends. For the CDR3, the DNA is TGCAGTGCTAGCTCCGATACGCAGTATTTT. Protein: CSASSDTQYF.

This clone was detected once. The chain carries TRBV18 and TRBJ1-2; no clear D. In germline, CDR1 is KGHSH, CDR2 LQKENI. The CDR3 is 14 amino acids. V was clipped by 1 base and J by 4 bases, with 10 bases between them. This CDR3 is CASSPREYSYGYTF. CDR3 nucleotide sequence: TGTGCCAGCTCACCACGGGAATACAGCTATGGCTACACCTTC. The full variable domain, with the rest looked up from reference TRBV18 and TRBJ1-2, is NAGVMQNPRHLVRRRGQEARLRCSPMKGHSHVYWYRQLPEEGLKFMVYLQKENIIDESGMPKERFSAEFPKEGPSILRIQQVVRGDSAAYFCASSPREYSYGYTFGSGTRLTVV.

This chain connects TRBV6-6 to TRBJ2-3; no clear D. This CDR3 has 14 residues. The ends were cut back, 2 bases at V and 0 bases at J, with 6 bases in the middle. Germline-derived CDR1 and CDR2 are MNHNY and SVGAGI (reference sequence). The CDR3 sequence is CASSYKASTDTQYF. CDR3 DNA: TGTGCCAGCAGTTACAAGGCCAGCACAGATACGCAGTATTTT.

The chain combines TRBV19 with TRBJ1-1; TRBD1 is a possible D gene (5 bases). This CDR3 is 14 amino acids long. V gave up 9 bases and J gave up 3 bases, with 17 bases separating them. The germline V gene has CDR1 LNHDA and CDR2 SQIVND (reference sequence). The CDR3 DNA sequence: TGTGCCAGGGGGAGACAGCAGGGCGACACTGAAGCTTTCTTT. Translated, it gives CARGRQQGDTEAFF.

The J gene is TRBJ2-7, the V gene TRBV10-1; D ambiguous. The CDR3 is 14 amino acids. Germline loops: CDR1 WNHNN, CDR2 SYGVQD (reference sequence). V was clipped by 4 bases and J by 3 bases, with 13 bases between them. Here the CDR3 reads CASSVGYGIYEQYF. For the CDR3, the DNA is TGCGCCAGCAGTGTTGGCTATGGTATCTACGAGCAGTACTTC.

This clone has only one observation. This chain joins TRBV5-1 and TRBJ2-7; 7 bases map to TRBD2. CDR3 size: 16 residues. Per the germline V gene, CDR1 is SGHRS and CDR2 is YFSETQ. The junction had 14 bases not matched to a gene; V was cut back by 3 bases and J by 5 bases. The CDR3 sequence is CASSSGLLPLFDEQYF. The CDR3 DNA follows: TGCGCCAGCAGCTCGGGACTACTGCCCCTATTCGACGAGCAGTACTTC.

This chain links TRBV7-9 with TRBJ2-7; 8 bases map to TRBD2. V gave up 6 bases and J gave up 2 bases; unmatched junction bases: 3. The CDR3 loop spans 13 amino acids. CDR1 and CDR2 (germline): SEHNR, FQNEAQ (reference sequence). CDR3 sequence reads: CASSSGNTYEQYF. The CDR3 DNA sequence: TGTGCCAGCAGTAGCGGGAATACCTACGAGCAGTACTTC.